The rows below give T cell receptor beta chains drawn from one sample of a study of PD-1 blockade in classical Hodgkin lymphoma. The repertoire was sequenced with immunoSEQ multiplex PCR; TCRdb's copy has only in-frame clones and lacks some. This sample has 20,000 to 30,000 clones, with roughly 80% found just once. This sample comprised peripheral blood mononuclear cells (PBMCs), obtained before the second cycle of nivolumab. Receptor source: a human donor with classical Hodgkin lymphoma. CDR3s leave out the opening cysteine and the closing phenylalanine or tryptophan. A D gene is named only where the DNA matches it firmly. Rows give clone size only sometimes, using once, few, many, or a class for an expanded clone.

d_gene: .
v_gene: TRBV6-5
abundance: .
CDR3aa: ASSYQVLNEQY

d_gene: .
v_gene: TRBV6-1
abundance: once
CDR3aa: ASSEGGISYNEQF

d_gene: .
v_gene: TRBV5-6
abundance: .
CDR3aa: ASSSLWGPNYEQY

d_gene: .
v_gene: TRBV28
abundance: .
CDR3aa: ASSPLSRGFTDTQY

d_gene: .
v_gene: TRBV6-1
abundance: once
CDR3aa: ASSQGRGSYNEQF

d_gene: TRBD1
v_gene: TRBV4-3
abundance: .
CDR3aa: ASSRDRATQETQY

d_gene: TRBD2
v_gene: TRBV7-9
abundance: .
CDR3aa: ASSSTSGTRYNEQF

d_gene: TRBD1
v_gene: TRBV7-2
abundance: .
CDR3aa: ASSSISGTGF

d_gene: .
v_gene: TRBV5-1
abundance: .
CDR3aa: ASSPSTGQIGELF

d_gene: TRBD2
v_gene: TRBV7-8
abundance: .
CDR3aa: ASSAAGVAGVTGELF

d_gene: .
v_gene: TRBV29-1
abundance: once
CDR3aa: SVGKFFDAYSNQPQH

d_gene: .
v_gene: TRBV27
abundance: once
CDR3aa: ASKAGWHQPQH

d_gene: TRBD1
v_gene: TRBV5-4
abundance: .
CDR3aa: ASSKPRQGVAHNEQF

d_gene: .
v_gene: TRBV4-3
abundance: .
CDR3aa: ASSPAHEQY

d_gene: .
v_gene: TRBV6-5
abundance: .
CDR3aa: ASSYSRDSSRETQH

d_gene: .
v_gene: TRBV6-1
abundance: .
CDR3aa: ASSAPPGLFHYNEQF

d_gene: .
v_gene: TRBV4-2
abundance: .
CDR3aa: ASSIQGRGERGTGELF

d_gene: .
v_gene: TRBV7-9
abundance: .
CDR3aa: ASSPHSGHMNTEAF

d_gene: .
v_gene: TRBV7-9
abundance: .
CDR3aa: ASSLGGTQY

d_gene: TRBD2
v_gene: TRBV7-2
abundance: .
CDR3aa: ASSSGTSYEQY

d_gene: .
v_gene: TRBV7-9
abundance: .
CDR3aa: ASSFLQGGDITDTQY

d_gene: .
v_gene: TRBV10-1
abundance: .
CDR3aa: ASSESVGGYTEAF

d_gene: .
v_gene: TRBV6-1
abundance: .
CDR3aa: ASSEGTARLRSQPQH

d_gene: .
v_gene: TRBV4-1
abundance: .
CDR3aa: ASSIQGVGSYNSPLH

d_gene: .
v_gene: TRBV19
abundance: .
CDR3aa: ASQTLSGVGELF

d_gene: .
v_gene: TRBV5-6
abundance: .
CDR3aa: ASSLYNTGELF

d_gene: .
v_gene: TRBV20-1
abundance: .
CDR3aa: SAHETVKAF

d_gene: .
v_gene: TRBV9
abundance: .
CDR3aa: ASSVGVNEKLF

d_gene: .
v_gene: TRBV6-6
abundance: .
CDR3aa: ASSYWDTQY

d_gene: TRBD1
v_gene: TRBV7-2
abundance: .
CDR3aa: ASSFLPGQGAYEQY

d_gene: .
v_gene: TRBV5-6
abundance: .
CDR3aa: ASRQMVTDSYNSPLH

d_gene: TRBD1
v_gene: TRBV11-3
abundance: few
CDR3aa: AIPYRGHGYT

d_gene: .
v_gene: TRBV7-2
abundance: .
CDR3aa: ASSLGGAADTQY

d_gene: .
v_gene: TRBV28
abundance: .
CDR3aa: ASSSYGMNTEAF

d_gene: TRBD1
v_gene: TRBV29-1
abundance: .
CDR3aa: SVKGALGGTEAF